Reported below is one T cell receptor beta chain. Its antigen remains unknown. This sample is drawn from a study of radiation and T cells in renal cell carcinoma. Study-level results: Top 100 clonotypes averaged around 54% in irradiated versus around 45% in nephrectomy-only tumors. Dominant CDR3 motifs occupied more repertoire in irradiated than control tumors.

The table came from immunoSEQ multiplex PCR; TCRdb's copy has only in-frame clones and leaves some out. The table shows 18,000 or so clones, with around three fifths occurring only once. Treatment defined: treatment-naive control, cytoreductive nephrectomy. Control tumors came from treatment-naive patients without prior radiation. Controls included a handful of female and around 10 male donors, resected 2011 to 2014. Trimming cost V 3 bases and J 4 bases; bases outside gene matches: 5. Germline CDR1 is SGDLS and CDR2 is YYNGEE. CDR3 size: 15 residues. This receptor was identified in a man in his fifties with renal cell carcinoma. This specimen was tumor tissue, taken from a patient whose treatment was nephrectomy without radiotherapy. The gene calls are TRBV9 and TRBJ2-3; TRBD2 aligns across 10 bases. The CDR3 loop is CASSAASGGADTQYF. The CDR3 DNA follows: TGTGCCAGCAGCGCGGCTAGCGGGGGAGCAGATACGCAGTATTTT.